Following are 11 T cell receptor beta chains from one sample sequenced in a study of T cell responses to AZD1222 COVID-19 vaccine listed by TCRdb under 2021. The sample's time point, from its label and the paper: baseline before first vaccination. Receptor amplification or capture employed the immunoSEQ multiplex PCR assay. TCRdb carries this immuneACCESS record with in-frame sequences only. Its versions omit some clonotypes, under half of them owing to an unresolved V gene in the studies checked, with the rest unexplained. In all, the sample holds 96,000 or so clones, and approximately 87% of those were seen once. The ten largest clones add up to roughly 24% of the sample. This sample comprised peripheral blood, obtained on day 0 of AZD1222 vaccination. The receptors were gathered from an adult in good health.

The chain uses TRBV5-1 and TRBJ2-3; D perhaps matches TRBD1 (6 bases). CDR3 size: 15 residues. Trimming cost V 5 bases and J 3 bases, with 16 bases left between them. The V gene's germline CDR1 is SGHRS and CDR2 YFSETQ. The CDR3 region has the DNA TGCGCCAGCAGGGGGGCCCCCCATGGGACAGATACGCAGTATTTT. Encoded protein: CASRGAPHGTDTQYF.

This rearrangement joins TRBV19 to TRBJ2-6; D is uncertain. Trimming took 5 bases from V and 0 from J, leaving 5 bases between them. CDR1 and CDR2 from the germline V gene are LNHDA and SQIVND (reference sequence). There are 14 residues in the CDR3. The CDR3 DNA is TGTGCCAGTAGTCGACGCTCTGGGGCCAACGTCCTGACTTTC. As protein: CASSRRSGANVLTF. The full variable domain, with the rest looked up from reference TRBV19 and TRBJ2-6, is DGGITQSPKYLFRKEGQNVTLSCEQNLNHDAMYWYRQDPGQGLRLIYYSQIVNDFQKGDIAEGYSVSREKKESFPLTVTSAQKNPTAFYLCASSRRSGANVLTFGAGSRLTVL.

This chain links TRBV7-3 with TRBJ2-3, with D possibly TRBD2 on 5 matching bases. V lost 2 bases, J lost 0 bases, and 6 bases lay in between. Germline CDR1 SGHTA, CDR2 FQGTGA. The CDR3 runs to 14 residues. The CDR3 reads CASSLGSSTDTQYF. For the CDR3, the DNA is TGTGCCAGCAGCTTAGGGAGTAGCACAGATACGCAGTATTTT.

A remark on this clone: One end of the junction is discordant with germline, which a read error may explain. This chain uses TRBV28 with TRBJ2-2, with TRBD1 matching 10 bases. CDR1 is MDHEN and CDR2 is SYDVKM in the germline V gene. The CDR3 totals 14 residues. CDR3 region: CASSSGQGTEELFF. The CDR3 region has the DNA TGTGCCAGCAGTTCGGGACAGGGGACCGAGGAGCTGTTTTTT.

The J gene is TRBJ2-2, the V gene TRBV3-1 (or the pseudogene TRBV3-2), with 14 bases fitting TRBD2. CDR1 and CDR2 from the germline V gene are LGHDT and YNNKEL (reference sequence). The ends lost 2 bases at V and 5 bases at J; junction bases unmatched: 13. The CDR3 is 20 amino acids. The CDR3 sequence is CASSQPPLGTSGRWTGELFF. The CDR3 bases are TGTGCCAGCAGCCAACCACCCCTGGGGACTAGCGGGAGATGGACCGGGGAGCTGTTTTTT.

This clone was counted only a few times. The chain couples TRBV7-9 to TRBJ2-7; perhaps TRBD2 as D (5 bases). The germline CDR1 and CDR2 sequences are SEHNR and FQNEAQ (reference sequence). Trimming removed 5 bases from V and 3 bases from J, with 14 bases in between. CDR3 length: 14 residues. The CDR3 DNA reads TGTGCCAGCAGCCCTCGACGGGAAATCTACGAGCAGTACTTC. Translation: CASSPRREIYEQYF.

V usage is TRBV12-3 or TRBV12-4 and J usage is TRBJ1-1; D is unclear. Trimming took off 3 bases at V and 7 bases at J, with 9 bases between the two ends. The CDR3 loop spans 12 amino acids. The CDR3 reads CASSFDGSEAFF. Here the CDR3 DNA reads TGTGCCAGCAGTTTTGACGGGAGTGAAGCTTTCTTT.

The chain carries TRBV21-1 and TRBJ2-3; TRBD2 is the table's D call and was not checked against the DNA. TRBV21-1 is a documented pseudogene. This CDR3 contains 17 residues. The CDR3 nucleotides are TGTGCCAGCAGCAAAGTGACGCTAGCGGGAGGGGTAGATACGCAGTATTTT. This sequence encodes CASSKVTLAGGVDTQYF.

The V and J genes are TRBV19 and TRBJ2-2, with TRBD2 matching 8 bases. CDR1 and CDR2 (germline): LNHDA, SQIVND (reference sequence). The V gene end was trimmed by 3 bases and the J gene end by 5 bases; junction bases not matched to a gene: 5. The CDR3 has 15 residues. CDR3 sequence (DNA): TGTGCCAGTAGTATGTACGGGAGGGGGACCGGGGAGCTGTTTTTT. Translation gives CASSMYGRGTGELFF.

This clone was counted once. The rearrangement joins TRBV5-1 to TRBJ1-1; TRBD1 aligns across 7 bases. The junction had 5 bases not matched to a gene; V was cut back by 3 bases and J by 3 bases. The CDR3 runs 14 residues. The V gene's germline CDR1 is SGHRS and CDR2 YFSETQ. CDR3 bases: TGCGCCAGCAGCTCGACAGGGACAGACACTGAAGCTTTCTTT. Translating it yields CASSSTGTDTEAFF.

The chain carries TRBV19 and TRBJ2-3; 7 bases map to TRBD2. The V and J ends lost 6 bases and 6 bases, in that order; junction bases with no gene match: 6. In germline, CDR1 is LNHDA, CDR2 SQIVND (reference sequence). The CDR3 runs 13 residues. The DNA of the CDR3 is TGTGCCAGTAGCCTAAACGGGAGGGATACGCAGTATTTT. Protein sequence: CASSLNGRDTQYF.